This record concerns one T cell receptor beta chain sequence. Antigen unknown. This sample was included in a study of cytomegalovirus exposure and HLA in healthy donors. Study information: According to later analysis, the same platform produced the 100 to 150 validation and approximately 630 first-cohort repertoires.

Germline lookup yields CDR1 SGHTA and CDR2 FQGNSA. CDR3 length: 13 residues. V was shortened by 5 bases and J by 6 bases, with 14 bases between the two germline ends. General study findings and limits: Overall, roughly 160 TCR beta chains were annotated as cytomegalovirus-associated. There were some public TCRs occurring in many donors, but most TCR sequences were rare.

Libraries were prepared by immunoSEQ multiplex PCR; TCRdb keeps only in-frame clonotypes and omits some of them. This sample yields fewer than 250,000 clones, of which approximately 87% are seen a single time; 2.6% belongs to the top ten. The V gene is TRBV7-2, the J gene TRBJ2-7, with D maybe TRBD1 (6 bases). The sequenced material came from PBMCs. The sequence was obtained from a man between 18 and 35 years old in good health and CMV-seronegative. CDR3 DNA sequence: TGTGCCAGCAGCGCTAATCAGGGGCGCGAGCAGTACTTC. Translated: CASSANQGREQYF.